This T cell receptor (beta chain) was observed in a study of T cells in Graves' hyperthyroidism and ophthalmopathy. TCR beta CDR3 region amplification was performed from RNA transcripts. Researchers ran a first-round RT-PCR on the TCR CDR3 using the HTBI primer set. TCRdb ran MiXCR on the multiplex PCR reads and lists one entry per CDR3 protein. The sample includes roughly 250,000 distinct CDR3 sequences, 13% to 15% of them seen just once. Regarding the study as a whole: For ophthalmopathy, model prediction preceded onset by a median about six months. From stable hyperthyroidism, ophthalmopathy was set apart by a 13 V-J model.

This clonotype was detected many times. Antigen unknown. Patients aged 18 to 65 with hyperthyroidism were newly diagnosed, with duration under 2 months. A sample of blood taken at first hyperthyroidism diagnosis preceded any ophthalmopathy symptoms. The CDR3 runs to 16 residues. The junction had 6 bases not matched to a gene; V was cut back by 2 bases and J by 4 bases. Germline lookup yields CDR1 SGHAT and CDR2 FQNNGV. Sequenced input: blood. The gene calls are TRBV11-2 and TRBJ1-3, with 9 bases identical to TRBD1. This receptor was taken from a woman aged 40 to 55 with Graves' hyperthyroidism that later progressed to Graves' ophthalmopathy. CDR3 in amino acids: CASSLPGTGRGNTIYF. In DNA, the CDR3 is TGTGCCAGCAGCTTACCCGGGACAGGGAGAGGAAACACCATATATTTT.